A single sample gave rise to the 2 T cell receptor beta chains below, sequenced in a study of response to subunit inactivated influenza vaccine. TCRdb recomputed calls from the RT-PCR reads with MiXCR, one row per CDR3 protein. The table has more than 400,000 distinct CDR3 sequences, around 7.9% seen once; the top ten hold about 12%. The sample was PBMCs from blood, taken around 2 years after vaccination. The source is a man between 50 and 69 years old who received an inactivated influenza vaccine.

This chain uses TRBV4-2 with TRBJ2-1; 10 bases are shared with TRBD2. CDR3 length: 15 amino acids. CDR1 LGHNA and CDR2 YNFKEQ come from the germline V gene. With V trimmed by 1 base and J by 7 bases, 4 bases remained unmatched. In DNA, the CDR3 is TGTGCCAGCAGCCAAGCCACTAGCGGGAATAATGAGCAGTTCTTC. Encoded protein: CASSQATSGNNEQFF.

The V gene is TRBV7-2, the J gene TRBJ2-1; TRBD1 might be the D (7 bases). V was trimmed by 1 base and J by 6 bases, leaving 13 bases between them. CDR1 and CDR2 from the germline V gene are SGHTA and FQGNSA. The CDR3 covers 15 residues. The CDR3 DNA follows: TGTGCCAGCAGCTTAGTGGAGGGGGCGGGCAATGAGCAGTTCTTC. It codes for CASSLVEGAGNEQFF.